This T cell receptor (beta chain) was identified in a study of control samples from healthy donors and cancer patients (dated by TCRdb to about 2020). Library creation used the immunoSEQ multiplex PCR assay. TCRdb re-hosts the immuneACCESS table, in-frame sequences only. Its copies lack some clones; in the studies checked, an unresolved V gene accounts for under half of them, and the cause for the rest is not known. The sample contains more than 95,000 clones, roughly four fifths of them found a single time. The ten most abundant clones make up 13% of the sample. As to this clone: Its recognized antigen is unknown. The sample holds no much larger clone one base away, and base qualities are not on file.

For CDR1 and CDR2, the germline V gene (reference sequence) lists PRHDT and FYEKMQ. V and J are trimmed by 5 bases and 7 bases, and the gene matches miss 9 bases of the junction. From cysteine to phenylalanine, the CDR3 is 17 amino acids long. The kept DNA is CDR3 alone, 51 bases in frame from the first base. The sequenced sample consisted of blood. The source of this sequence is a woman aged 50 to 60 in good health. Recombination joined TRBV13 with TRBJ2-2; 14 of the junction bases match TRBD2. CDR3 region: CASSPTWTSGRIGELFF. The DNA reads as follows: TGTGCCAGCAGCCCCACTTGGACTAGCGGGAGGATCGGGGAGCTGTTTTTT. The variable domain in full, with residues beyond the CDR3 obtained from the reference TRBV13 and TRBJ2-2 genes, is AAGVIQSPRHLIKEKRETATLKCYPIPRHDTVYWYQQGPGQDPQFLISFYEKMQSDKGSIPDRFSAQQFSDYHSELNMSSLELGDSALYFCASSPTWTSGRIGELFFGEGSRLTVL.